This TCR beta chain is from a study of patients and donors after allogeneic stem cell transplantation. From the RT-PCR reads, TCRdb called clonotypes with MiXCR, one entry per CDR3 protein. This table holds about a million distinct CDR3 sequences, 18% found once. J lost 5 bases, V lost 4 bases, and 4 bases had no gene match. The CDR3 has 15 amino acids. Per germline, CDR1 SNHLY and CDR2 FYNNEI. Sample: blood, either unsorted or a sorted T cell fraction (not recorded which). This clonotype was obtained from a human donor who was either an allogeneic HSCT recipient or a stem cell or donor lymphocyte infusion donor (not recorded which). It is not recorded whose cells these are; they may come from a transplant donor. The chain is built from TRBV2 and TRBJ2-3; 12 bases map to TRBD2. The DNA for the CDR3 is TGTGCCAGCAGTGTGGGACTAGCGGGCGGAGATACGCAGTATTTT. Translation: CASSVGLAGGDTQYF.